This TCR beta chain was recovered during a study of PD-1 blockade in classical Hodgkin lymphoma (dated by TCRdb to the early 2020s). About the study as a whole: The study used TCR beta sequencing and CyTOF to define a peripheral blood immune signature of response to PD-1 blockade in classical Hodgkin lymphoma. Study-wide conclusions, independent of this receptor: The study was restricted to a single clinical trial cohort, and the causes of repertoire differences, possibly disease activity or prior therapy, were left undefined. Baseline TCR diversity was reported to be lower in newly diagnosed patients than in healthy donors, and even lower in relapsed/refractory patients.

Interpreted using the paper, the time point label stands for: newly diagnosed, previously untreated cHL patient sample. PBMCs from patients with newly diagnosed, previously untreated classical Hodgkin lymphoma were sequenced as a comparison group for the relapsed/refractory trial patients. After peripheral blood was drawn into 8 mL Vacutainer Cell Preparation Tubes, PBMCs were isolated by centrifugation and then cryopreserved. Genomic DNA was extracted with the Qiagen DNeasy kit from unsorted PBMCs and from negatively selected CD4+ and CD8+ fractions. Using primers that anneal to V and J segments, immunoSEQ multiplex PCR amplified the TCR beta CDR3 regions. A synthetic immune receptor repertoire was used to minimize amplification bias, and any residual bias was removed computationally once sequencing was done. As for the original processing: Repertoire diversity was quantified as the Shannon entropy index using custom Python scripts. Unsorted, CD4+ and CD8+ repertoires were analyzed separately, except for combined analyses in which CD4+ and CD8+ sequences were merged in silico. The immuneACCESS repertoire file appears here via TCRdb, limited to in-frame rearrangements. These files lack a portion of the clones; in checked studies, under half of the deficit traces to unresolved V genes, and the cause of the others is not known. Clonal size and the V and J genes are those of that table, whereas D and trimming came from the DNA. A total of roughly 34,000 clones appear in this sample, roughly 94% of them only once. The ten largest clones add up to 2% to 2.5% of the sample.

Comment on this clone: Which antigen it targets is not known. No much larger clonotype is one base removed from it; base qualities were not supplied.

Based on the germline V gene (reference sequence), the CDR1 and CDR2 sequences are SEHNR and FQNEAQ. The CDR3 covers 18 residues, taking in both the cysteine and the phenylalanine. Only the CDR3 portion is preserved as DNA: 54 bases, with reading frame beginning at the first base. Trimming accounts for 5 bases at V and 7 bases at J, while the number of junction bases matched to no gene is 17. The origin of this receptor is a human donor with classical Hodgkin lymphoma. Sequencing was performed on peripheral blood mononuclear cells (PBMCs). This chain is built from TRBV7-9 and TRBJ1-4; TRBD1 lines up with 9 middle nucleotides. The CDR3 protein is CASSQPTGGSIKGEKLFF. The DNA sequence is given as TGTGCCAGCAGCCAACCCACAGGGGGCAGTATCAAGGGTGAAAAACTGTTTTTT.